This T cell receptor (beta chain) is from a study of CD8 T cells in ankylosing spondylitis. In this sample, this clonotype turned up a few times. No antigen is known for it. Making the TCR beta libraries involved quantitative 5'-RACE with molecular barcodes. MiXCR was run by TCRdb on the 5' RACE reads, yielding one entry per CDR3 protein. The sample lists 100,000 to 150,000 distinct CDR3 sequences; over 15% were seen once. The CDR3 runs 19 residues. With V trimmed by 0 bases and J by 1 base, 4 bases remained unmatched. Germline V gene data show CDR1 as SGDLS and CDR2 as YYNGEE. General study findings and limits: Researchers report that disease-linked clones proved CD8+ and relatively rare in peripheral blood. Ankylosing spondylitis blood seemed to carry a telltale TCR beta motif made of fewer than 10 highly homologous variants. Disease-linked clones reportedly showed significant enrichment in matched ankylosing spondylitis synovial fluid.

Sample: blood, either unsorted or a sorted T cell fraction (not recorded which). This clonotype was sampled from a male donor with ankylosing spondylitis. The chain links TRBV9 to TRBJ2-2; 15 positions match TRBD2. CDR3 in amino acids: CASSVVGLAGGQNTGELFF. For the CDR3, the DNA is TGTGCCAGCAGCGTAGTGGGACTAGCGGGAGGACAGAACACCGGGGAGCTGTTTTTT.